These 15 T cell receptor beta chains were sequenced from one sample in a study of B cell selection in AIRE deficiency. Libraries were prepared by immunoSEQ multiplex PCR; TCRdb keeps only in-frame clonotypes and omits some of them. Of about 1,600 clones listed, 86% are singletons. Conventional CD4 T cells were sorted as CD4+CD127+ cells. The sequencing input was CD4+CD127+ conventional T cells sorted from PBMCs. These receptor sequences come from a human donor in good health.

The chain links TRBV28 to TRBJ1-5; 7 bases line up with TRBD1. This CDR3 comprises 16 residues. The V gene's germline CDR1 is MDHEN and CDR2 SYDVKM. V gave up 1 base and J gave up 6 bases; unmatched junction bases: 9. Here the CDR3 DNA reads TGTGCCAGCAGTTTATCACAGGGGTATGTCAGTCAGCCCCAGCATTTT. This translates into CASSLSQGYVSQPQHF.

This chain connects TRBV5-1 to TRBJ2-3; D is perhaps TRBD2 (6 bases). With 1 base removed from V and 5 bases from J, the gap between germline ends came to 14 bases. Germline loops: CDR1 SGHRS, CDR2 YFSETQ. This CDR3 comprises 15 residues. CDR3 nucleotides: TGCGCCAGCAGCTTGTTCACGGGGGTGGGAGATACGCAGTATTTT. Protein sequence: CASSLFTGVGDTQYF.

CDR3 loop: CASSLIETQYF. The CDR3 region has the DNA TGTGCCAGCAGTTTAATTGAGACCCAGTACTTC. J is TRBJ2-5 and V is TRBV28; no reliable D call. Trimming removed 2 bases from V and 5 bases from J, with 3 bases in between. CDR3 length: 11 residues. Germline-derived CDR1 and CDR2 are MDHEN and SYDVKM.

This rearrangement joins TRBV2 to TRBJ2-6; weak D call: TRBD1 (6 bases). This CDR3 has 16 residues. The V and J ends lost 7 bases and 4 bases respectively, with 17 bases between them. Germline CDR1 reads SNHLY; CDR2 reads FYNNEI. In DNA, the CDR3 is TGTGCCAGCAAGGGGGAGCTCAAAGCGGGGGCCAACGTCCTGACTTTC. Its protein is CASKGELKAGANVLTF.

This chain connects TRBV28 to TRBJ1-2; no reliable D call. Deletions cut 3 bases from V and 0 bases from J, with 17 bases between. Germline assignment: CDR1 MDHEN and CDR2 SYDVKM. The CDR3 runs to 17 residues. CDR3 loop: CASSFWPQHQSNYGYTF. The CDR3 DNA reads as TGTGCCAGCAGTTTTTGGCCCCAGCACCAATCTAACTATGGCTACACCTTC.

The chain combines TRBV11-2 with TRBJ2-1; D possibly uses TRBD1 or TRBD2 (7 bases each). The CDR3 has 15 residues. Germline V lookup: CDR1 SGHAT, CDR2 FQNNGV. With 3 bases removed from V and 6 bases from J, the gap between germline ends came to 15 bases. CDR3 residues: CASSLGGGITNEQFF. In nucleotides, the CDR3 is TGTGCCAGCAGCTTGGGAGGGGGCATCACCAATGAGCAGTTCTTC.

The V and J genes are TRBV28 and TRBJ2-5; 11 positions match TRBD2. In germline, CDR1 is MDHEN, CDR2 SYDVKM. Losses at the gene ends were 2 bases for V and 5 bases for J; bases not matched to a gene: 13. This CDR3 is built from 18 residues. The DNA of the CDR3 is TGTGCCAGCAGTTTAAGGTGGCTAGCGGGAGGAAAAAGGGAGACCCAGTACTTC. It translates to CASSLRWLAGGKRETQYF.

The rearrangement joins TRBV4-2 to TRBJ2-7; 8 bases agree with TRBD1. The CDR3 length is 17 residues. V trimming: 0 bases; J trimming: 4 bases; junction bases outside the gene matches: 11. The germline gives CDR1 LGHNA, CDR2 YNFKEQ. CDR3 protein: CASSQDFRGQGNYEQYF. For the CDR3, the DNA is TGTGCCAGCAGCCAAGATTTCAGGGGGCAGGGAAATTACGAGCAGTACTTC.

In this sample, this clone turned up a few times. The gene calls are TRBV28 and TRBJ1-2, with no clear D. The CDR3 loop spans 12 amino acids. The germline gives CDR1 MDHEN, CDR2 SYDVKM. Between the trimmed V and J ends, which lost 7 bases and 4 bases, there was a span of 10 bases. This chain's CDR3 is CASTTGPYGYTF. CDR3 DNA sequence: TGTGCCAGCACCACTGGACCCTATGGCTACACCTTC.

The chain couples TRBV11-2 to TRBJ2-7; 9 bases match TRBD2. Germline CDR1 is SGHAT and CDR2 is FQNNGV. Trimming cost V 1 base and J 2 bases; bases outside gene matches: 3. The CDR3 loop spans 15 amino acids. The chain's CDR3 is CASSLGAGGPYEQYF. The CDR3 bases are TGTGCCAGCAGCTTAGGGGCGGGAGGGCCCTACGAGCAGTACTTC.

The CDR3 nucleotides are TGTGCCAGCAGTGAAGAGAGTGGGGCAGTTACCACCGGGGAGCTGTTTTTT. Protein sequence: CASSEESGAVTTGELFF. This chain uses TRBV2 with TRBJ2-2; D is possibly TRBD1 (5 bases). Germline loops: CDR1 SNHLY, CDR2 FYNNEI. This CDR3 is 17 amino acids long. Trimming pared 1 base from V and 4 bases from J, leaving 16 bases between. Together with reference TRBV2 and TRBJ2-2, the CDR3 gives the full variable domain: EPEVTQTPSHQVTQMGQEVILRCVPISNHLYFYWYRQILGQKVEFLVSFYNNEISEKSEIFDDQFSVERPDGSNFTLKIRSTKLEDSAMYFCASSEESGAVTTGELFFGEGSRLTVL.

The chain recombines TRBV5-1 with TRBJ2-5, with D perhaps TRBD1 (6 bases). V was shortened by 3 bases and J by 4 bases, with 19 bases between the two germline ends. Germline loops: CDR1 SGHRS, CDR2 YFSETQ. The CDR3 runs to 16 residues. The CDR3 here is CASSWNIQGRGETQYF. CDR3 nucleotides: TGCGCCAGCAGCTGGAATATACAGGGTCGGGGAGAGACCCAGTACTTC.

The chain employs TRBV21-1 and TRBJ2-3; TRBD2 is the table's D call, not checked against the DNA. TRBV21-1 is reported as a pseudogene. The CDR3 covers 16 residues. This CDR3 is CASSKGGRGSTDTQYF. In DNA, the CDR3 is TGTGCCAGCAGCAAAGGGGGGCGGGGGAGCACAGATACGCAGTATTTT.

The chain is built from TRBV27 and TRBJ1-1; TRBD1 might be the D (6 bases). Deletions cut 1 base from V and 1 base from J, with 13 bases between. The CDR3 extends over 16 amino acids. The germline CDR1 and CDR2 sequences are MNHEY and SMNVEV (reference sequence). The CDR3 DNA is TGTGCCAGCAGTTTATATGGGGGGGCAGGGAACACTGAAGCTTTCTTT. Its translation is CASSLYGGAGNTEAFF.

J is TRBJ2-4 and V is TRBV6-6, with TRBD2 matching over 10 bases. Trimming removed 0 bases from V and 8 bases from J; junction bases left unmatched: 4. The CDR3 is 15 amino acids. The V gene's germline CDR1 is MNHNY and CDR2 SVGAGI (reference sequence). The CDR3 DNA sequence: TGTGCCAGCAGTTACTCGAGCGGGAGGGGGGACATTCAGTACTTC. This codes for CASSYSSGRGDIQYF.